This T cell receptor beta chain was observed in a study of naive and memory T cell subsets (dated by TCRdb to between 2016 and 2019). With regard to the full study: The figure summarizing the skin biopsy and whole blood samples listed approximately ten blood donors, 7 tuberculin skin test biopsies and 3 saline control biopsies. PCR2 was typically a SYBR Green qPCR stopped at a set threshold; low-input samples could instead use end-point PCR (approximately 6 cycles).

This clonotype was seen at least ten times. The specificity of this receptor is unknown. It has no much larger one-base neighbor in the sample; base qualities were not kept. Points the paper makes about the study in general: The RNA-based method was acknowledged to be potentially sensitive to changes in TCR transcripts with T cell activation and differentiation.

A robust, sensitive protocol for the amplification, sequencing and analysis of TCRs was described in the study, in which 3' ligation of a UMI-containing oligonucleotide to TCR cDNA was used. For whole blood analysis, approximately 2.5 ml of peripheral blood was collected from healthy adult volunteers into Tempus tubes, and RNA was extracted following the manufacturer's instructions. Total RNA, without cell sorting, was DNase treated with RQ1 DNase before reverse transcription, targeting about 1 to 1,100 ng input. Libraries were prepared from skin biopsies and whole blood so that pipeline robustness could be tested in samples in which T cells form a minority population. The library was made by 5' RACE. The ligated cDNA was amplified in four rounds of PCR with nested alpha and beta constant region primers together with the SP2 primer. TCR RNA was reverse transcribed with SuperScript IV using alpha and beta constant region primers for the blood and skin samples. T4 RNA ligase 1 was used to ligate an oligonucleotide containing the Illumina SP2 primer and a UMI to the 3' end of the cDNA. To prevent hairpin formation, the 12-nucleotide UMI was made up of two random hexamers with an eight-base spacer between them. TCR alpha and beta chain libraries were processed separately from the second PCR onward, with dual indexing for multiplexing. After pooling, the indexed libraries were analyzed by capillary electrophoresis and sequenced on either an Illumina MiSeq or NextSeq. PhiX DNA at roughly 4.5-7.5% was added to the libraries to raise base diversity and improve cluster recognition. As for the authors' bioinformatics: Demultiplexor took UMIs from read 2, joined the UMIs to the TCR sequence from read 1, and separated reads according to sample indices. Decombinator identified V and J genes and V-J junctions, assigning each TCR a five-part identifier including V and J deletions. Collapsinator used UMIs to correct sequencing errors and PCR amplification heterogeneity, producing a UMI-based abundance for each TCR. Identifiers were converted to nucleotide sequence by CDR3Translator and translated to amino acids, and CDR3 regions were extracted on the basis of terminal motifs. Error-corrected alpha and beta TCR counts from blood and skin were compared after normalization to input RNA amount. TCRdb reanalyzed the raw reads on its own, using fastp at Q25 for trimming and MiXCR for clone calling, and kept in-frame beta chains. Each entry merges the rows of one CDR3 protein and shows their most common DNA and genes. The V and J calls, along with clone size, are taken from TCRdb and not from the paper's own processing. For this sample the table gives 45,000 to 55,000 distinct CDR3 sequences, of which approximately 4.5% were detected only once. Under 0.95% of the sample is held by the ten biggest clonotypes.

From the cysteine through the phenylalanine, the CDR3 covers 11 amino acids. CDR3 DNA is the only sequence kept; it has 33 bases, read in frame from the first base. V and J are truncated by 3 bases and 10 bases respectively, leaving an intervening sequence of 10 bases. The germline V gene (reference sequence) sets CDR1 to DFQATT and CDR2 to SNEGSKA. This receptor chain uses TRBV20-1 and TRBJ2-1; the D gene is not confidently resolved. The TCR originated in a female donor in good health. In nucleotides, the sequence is TGCAGTGCTAGTAGGACCCGGGAGCAGTTCTTC. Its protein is CSASRTREQFF.